Listed below are T cell receptor beta chains from one sample, sequenced in a study of beta chain features in type 1 diabetes. Method: immunoSEQ multiplex PCR; TCRdb's copy keeps in-frame clones and lacks some. The table lists approximately 600,000 clones, under 15% of them singletons. Sequencing was performed on naive CD4+ T cells from blood. These TCRs come from a man younger than 45 with type 1 diabetes. CDR3s include the opening cysteine and the closing phenylalanine or tryptophan. Fields, in order: J gene, V gene, D gene, clone size, CDR3 protein, CDR3 DNA. A D gene is named only where the DNA matches it firmly. Clone size, where shown, is once, few, many, or a class for clones that have expanded.

>TRBJ2-2|TRBV18|.|.
CASSADRTGELFF
TGTGCCAGCTCTGCGGACCGAACCGGGGAGCTGTTTTTT
>TRBJ2-7|TRBV5-4|TRBD1|.
CASSFNRGSSYEQYF
TGTGCCAGCAGCTTCAACAGGGGTAGCTCCTACGAGCAGTACTTC
>TRBJ2-7|TRBV29-1|TRBD1|.
CSVRTGSAYEQYF
TGCAGCGTCCGGACAGGTAGCGCCTACGAGCAGTACTTC
>TRBJ2-3|TRBV7-9|.|.
CARGGPLSTSTDTQYF
TGTGCCAGGGGGGGGCCCCTCTCCACTAGCACAGATACGCAGTATTTT
>TRBJ2-1|TRBV7-3|.|.
CASSLNRDDEQFF
TGTGCCAGCAGCTTAAACAGGGACGATGAGCAGTTCTTC
>TRBJ1-5|TRBV2|.|.
CASSGEPSNQPQHF
TGTGCCAGCAGTGGGGAGCCTAGCAATCAGCCCCAGCATTTT
>TRBJ1-1|TRBV5-1|.|few
CASSLQAPNTEAFF
TGCGCCAGCAGCTTGCAGGCTCCGAACACTGAAGCTTTCTTT
>TRBJ1-4|TRBV7-9|.|few
CASSGETPTNEKLFF
TGTGCCAGCAGCGGGGAGACACCGACTAATGAAAAACTGTTTTTT
>TRBJ2-6|TRBV15|TRBD1|few
CATSRDRGSTGANVLTF
TGTGCCACCAGCAGGGACAGGGGCTCAACAGGGGCCAACGTCCTGACTTTC
>TRBJ2-5|TRBV25-1|TRBD2|.
CASTGLSGAARETQYF
TGTGCCAGCACCGGACTTAGCGGGGCCGCCAGAGAGACCCAGTACTTC
>TRBJ1-3|TRBV5-4|TRBD1|.
CASSLDQGAGNTIYF
TGTGCCAGCAGCTTGGATCAGGGGGCTGGAAACACCATATATTTT
>TRBJ2-1|TRBV5-4|TRBD2|few
CASSIVSGGANEQFF
TGTGCCAGCAGCATCGTGAGCGGGGGGGCGAATGAGCAGTTCTTC
>TRBJ2-7|TRBV7-6|TRBD1|.
CASSRDRANEQYF
TGTGCCAGCAGTAGAGACAGGGCGAACGAGCAGTACTTC
>TRBJ1-2|TRBV6-5|.|.
CASTQERGAPWGYTF
TGTGCCAGCACTCAGGAAAGGGGCGCCCCATGGGGCTACACCTTC
>TRBJ1-2|TRBV9|.|few
CASSPTNRYGYTF
TGTGCCAGCAGCCCAACCAACAGATATGGCTACACCTTC
>TRBJ1-6|TRBV7-8|TRBD1|few
CASSLGTGHSPLHF
TGTGCCAGCAGCTTAGGGACAGGCCATTCACCCCTCCACTTT
>TRBJ2-7|TRBV9|TRBD1|few
CASSVSGQGSDGYEQYF
TGTGCCAGCAGCGTCTCGGGACAGGGGAGTGATGGCTACGAGCAGTACTTC
>TRBJ1-2|TRBV19|TRBD1|few
CASSIDDRGYGYTF
TGTGCCAGTAGTATCGACGACAGGGGCTATGGCTACACCTTC
>TRBJ2-5|TRBV10-3|TRBD2|few
CAVALTSGQETQYF
TGTGCCGTCGCCCTGACTAGCGGCCAAGAGACCCAGTACTTC
>TRBJ1-4|TRBV4-1|.|few
CASSQVGLAEKLFF
TGCGCCAGCAGCCAAGTCGGACTGGCGGAAAAACTGTTTTTT
>TRBJ2-1|TRBV7-9|TRBD1|few
CASSLGGTGSSYNEQFF
TGTGCCAGCAGCTTAGGGGGGACAGGGAGCTCCTACAATGAGCAGTTCTTC
>TRBJ1-5|TRBV9|.|few
CASSVGTGSNQPQHF
TGTGCCAGCAGCGTCGGTACAGGGAGCAATCAGCCCCAGCATTTT
>TRBJ2-3|TRBV6-5|.|.
CATRDGLTDTQYF
TGTGCCACCCGGGACGGACTCACAGATACGCAGTATTTT
>TRBJ2-3|TRBV27|.|few
CASSFEGGPQYF
TGTGCCAGCAGTTTTGAGGGCGGGCCACAGTATTTT
>TRBJ1-3|TRBV15|.|.
CATSRDSSGNTIYF
TGTGCCACCAGCAGAGACAGCTCTGGAAACACCATATATTTT
>TRBJ1-5|TRBV13|.|.
CASSLGGGGNQPQHF
TGTGCCAGCAGCTTAGGCGGCGGGGGCAATCAGCCCCAGCATTTT
>TRBJ2-1|TRBV11-2|TRBD1|.
CASSLAWTGSYNEQFF
TGTGCCAGCAGCTTAGCCTGGACAGGGAGCTACAATGAGCAGTTCTTC
>TRBJ1-5|TRBV27|.|.
CASSLRDSNQPQHF
TGTGCCAGCAGCCTCCGGGACAGCAATCAGCCCCAGCATTTT
>TRBJ2-6|TRBV7-2|.|few
CASSLEGTGPIAGANVLTF
TGTGCCAGCAGCTTAGAGGGAACGGGACCTATCGCTGGGGCCAACGTCCTGACTTTC
>TRBJ1-1|TRBV29-1|.|few
CSGRNTEAFF
TGCTCCGGTAGGAACACTGAAGCTTTCTTT
>TRBJ2-7|TRBV19|TRBD1|.
CASSIRDRVTEQYF
TGTGCCAGTAGTATTCGGGACAGGGTAACCGAGCAGTACTTC
>TRBJ2-5|TRBV29-1|.|few
CSVVGARGETQYF
TGCAGCGTTGTGGGGGCTAGGGGGGAGACCCAGTACTTC
>TRBJ2-5|TRBV7-2|TRBD1|.
CASSFGPGTGGRETQYF
TGTGCCAGCAGCTTCGGTCCCGGGACAGGGGGCCGGGAGACCCAGTACTTC
>TRBJ1-2|TRBV29-1|TRBD1|.
CSPLGQANYGYTF
TGCAGCCCTCTGGGACAGGCGAACTATGGCTACACCTTC
>TRBJ1-2|TRBV6-1|.|.
CASSEPQGEGPTF
TGTGCCAGCAGTGAACCCCAAGGAGAGGGGCCCACCTTC
>TRBJ1-2|TRBV10-3|TRBD1|few
CAIRRQGDSGYTF
TGTGCCATCCGACGCCAGGGGGACAGTGGCTACACCTTC
>TRBJ2-3|TRBV30|TRBD1|.
CAWSFNRGADTQYF
TGTGCCTGGAGTTTTAACAGGGGTGCAGATACGCAGTATTTT
>TRBJ1-1|TRBV10-3|.|.
CAISESEGGTEAFF
TGTGCCATCAGTGAGTCAGAGGGGGGTACTGAAGCTTTCTTT
>TRBJ1-6|TRBV5-1|TRBD1|.
CASSSTGDNSPLHF
TGCGCCAGCAGCTCGACAGGGGATAATTCACCCCTCCACTTT
>TRBJ1-2|TRBV29-1|TRBD1|few
CSVVQGDYGYTF
TGCAGCGTTGTACAGGGGGACTATGGCTACACCTTC
>TRBJ2-5|TRBV5-1|.|.
CASSFAGGETQYF
TGCGCCAGCAGCTTTGCTGGTGGGGAGACCCAGTACTTC
>TRBJ2-5|TRBV9|.|.
CASSVDSGDQGSYQETQYF
TGTGCCAGCAGCGTAGATTCGGGGGATCAGGGTTCGTACCAAGAGACCCAGTACTTC
>TRBJ2-2|TRBV7-8|.|few
CASSLLPGTTGELFF
TGTGCCAGCAGCTTATTACCGGGCACCACCGGGGAGCTGTTTTTT
>TRBJ1-2|TRBV7-2|.|.
CASNRAGVASNYGYTF
TGTGCCAGCAACCGGGCAGGGGTCGCGTCTAACTATGGCTACACCTTC
>TRBJ2-5|TRBV11-3|TRBD1|.
CASSLRDSQTQYF
TGTGCCAGCAGCCTCCGGGACAGCCAGACCCAGTACTTC
>TRBJ1-3|TRBV6-5|.|.
CASKSSGNTIYF
TGTGCCAGCAAAAGCTCTGGAAACACCATATATTTT
>TRBJ1-5|TRBV7-2|TRBD1|few
CASSSDRVQPQHF
TGTGCCAGCAGTTCGGACAGGGTCCAGCCCCAGCATTTT
>TRBJ1-1|TRBV5-1|TRBD1|.
CASSLGGQASEAFF
TGCGCCAGCAGCTTGGGAGGACAGGCCTCTGAAGCTTTCTTT
>TRBJ2-7|TRBV7-9|.|.
CASSLGGTGQAYEQYF
TGTGCCAGCAGCTTAGGGGGCACGGGTCAGGCCTACGAGCAGTACTTC
>TRBJ2-7|TRBV5-4|.|.
CASSLRSRKSYEQYF
TGTGCCAGCAGCTTAAGGTCTAGAAAGTCCTACGAGCAGTACTTC
>TRBJ2-5|TRBV7-2|TRBD1|few
CASSLMSGQGLGTQYF
TGTGCCAGCAGCTTGATGTCAGGACAGGGCCTTGGGACCCAGTACTTC
>TRBJ2-7|TRBV13|.|few
CASSFPRPQYF
TGTGCCAGCAGCTTTCCGCGACCGCAGTACTTC
>TRBJ1-1|TRBV2|.|few
CASSEGDGVRLGSNTEAFF
TGTGCCAGCAGTGAAGGGGATGGGGTAAGGCTTGGATCGAACACTGAAGCTTTCTTT
>TRBJ2-2|TRBV19|.|.
CASSWGEHSGELFF
TGTGCCAGTAGTTGGGGAGAGCACTCCGGGGAGCTGTTTTTT